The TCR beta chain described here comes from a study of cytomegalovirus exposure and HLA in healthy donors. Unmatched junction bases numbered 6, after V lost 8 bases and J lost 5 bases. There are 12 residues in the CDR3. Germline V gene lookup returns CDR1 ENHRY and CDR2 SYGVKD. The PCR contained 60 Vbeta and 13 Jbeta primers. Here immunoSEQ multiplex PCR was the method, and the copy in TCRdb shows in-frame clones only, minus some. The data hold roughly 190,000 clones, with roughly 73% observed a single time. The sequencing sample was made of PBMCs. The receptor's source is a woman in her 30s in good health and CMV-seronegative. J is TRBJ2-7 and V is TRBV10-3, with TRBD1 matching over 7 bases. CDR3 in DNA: TGTGCCATCCGGCCGACAGGGAACGAGCAGTACTTC. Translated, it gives CAIRPTGNEQYF.